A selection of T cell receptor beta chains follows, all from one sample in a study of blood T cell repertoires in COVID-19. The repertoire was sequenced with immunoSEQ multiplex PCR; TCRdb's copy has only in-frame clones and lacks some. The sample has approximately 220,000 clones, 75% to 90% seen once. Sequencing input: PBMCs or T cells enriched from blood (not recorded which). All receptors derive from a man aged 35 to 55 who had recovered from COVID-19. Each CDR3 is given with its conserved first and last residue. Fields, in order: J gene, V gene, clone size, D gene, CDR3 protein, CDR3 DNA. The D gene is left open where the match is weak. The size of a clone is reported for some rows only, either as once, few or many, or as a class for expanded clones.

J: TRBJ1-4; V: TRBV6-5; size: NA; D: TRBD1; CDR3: CASRRDRGNEKLFF; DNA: TGTGCCAGCAGGAGGGACAGGGGGAATGAAAAACTGTTTTTT
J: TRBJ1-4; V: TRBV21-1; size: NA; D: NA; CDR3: CASSKEGQGLDEKLFF; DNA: TGTGCCAGCAGCAAAGAAGGACAGGGTTTAGATGAAAAACTGTTTTTT
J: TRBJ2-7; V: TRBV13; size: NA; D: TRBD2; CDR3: CASSLGPSGGTYEQYF; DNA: TGTGCCAGCAGCTTAGGCCCTAGCGGGGGGACCTACGAGCAGTACTTC
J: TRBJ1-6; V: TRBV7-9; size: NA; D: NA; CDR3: CASSFKLVGVDNSPLHF; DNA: TGTGCCAGCAGCTTTAAGTTGGTCGGGGTCGATAATTCACCCCTCCACTTT
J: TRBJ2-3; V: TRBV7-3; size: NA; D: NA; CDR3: CASSSEGADTQYF; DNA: TGTGCCAGCAGCTCCGAGGGGGCAGATACGCAGTATTTT
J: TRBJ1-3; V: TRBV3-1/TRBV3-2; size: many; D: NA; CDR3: CASSTHPDTISGNTIYF; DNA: TGTGCCAGCAGCACTCATCCGGACACCATCTCTGGAAACACCATATATTTT
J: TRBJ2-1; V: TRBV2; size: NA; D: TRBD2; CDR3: CASSDMASGRNEQFF; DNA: TGTGCCAGCAGTGACATGGCTAGCGGGAGGAATGAGCAGTTCTTC
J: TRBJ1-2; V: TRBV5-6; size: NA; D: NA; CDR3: CASSSPGLSSNYGYTF; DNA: TGTGCCAGCAGCTCCCCAGGGCTCAGCTCTAACTATGGCTACACCTTC
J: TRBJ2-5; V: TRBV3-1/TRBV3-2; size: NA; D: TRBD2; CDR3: CASSQEGMGLAGEFQYF; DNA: TGTGCCAGCAGCCAAGAAGGAATGGGACTAGCGGGAGAATTCCAGTACTTC
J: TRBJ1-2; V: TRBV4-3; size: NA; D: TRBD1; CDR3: CASSQDSGGAEGYTF; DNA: TGCGCCAGCAGCCAAGACTCAGGGGGCGCAGAAGGCTACACCTTC
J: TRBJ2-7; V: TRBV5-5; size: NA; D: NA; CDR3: CASSLPGYEQYF; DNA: TGTGCCAGCAGCTTACCGGGCTACGAGCAGTACTTC
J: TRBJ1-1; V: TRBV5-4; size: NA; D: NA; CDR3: CASRDGRQGLNTEAFF; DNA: TGTGCCAGCAGGGATGGAAGGCAGGGGCTTAACACTGAAGCTTTCTTT
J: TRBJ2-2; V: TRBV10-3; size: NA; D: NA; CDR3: CAISEQGQTGELFF; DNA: TGTGCCATCAGTGAGCAAGGACAGACCGGGGAGCTGTTTTTT
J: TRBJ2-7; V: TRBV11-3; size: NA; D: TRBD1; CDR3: CASSLTYHLGQGNEQYF; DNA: TGTGCCAGCAGCTTAACGTACCATCTTGGACAGGGCAACGAGCAGTACTTC
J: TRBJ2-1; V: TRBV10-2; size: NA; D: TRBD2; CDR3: CASSDPPSGNSYNEQFF; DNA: TGCGCCAGCAGTGACCCCCCTAGCGGGAATTCCTACAATGAGCAGTTCTTC
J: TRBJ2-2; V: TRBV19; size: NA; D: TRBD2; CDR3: CASRMIRGVLFF; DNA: TGTGCCAGTAGAATGATCCGGGGGGTCCTGTTTTTT
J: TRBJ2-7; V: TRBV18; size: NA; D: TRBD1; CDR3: CASSPGGTGAYEQYF; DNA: TGTGCCAGCTCACCCGGCGGGACAGGGGCCTACGAGCAGTACTTC
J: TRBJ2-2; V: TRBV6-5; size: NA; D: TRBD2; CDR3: CASSYWREVGTGELFF; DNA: TGTGCCAGCAGTTACTGGCGGGAGGTGGGCACCGGGGAGCTGTTTTTT
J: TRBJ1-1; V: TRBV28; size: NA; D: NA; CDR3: CASRFVRGNTEAFF; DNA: TGTGCCAGCAGGTTCGTCCGGGGGAACACTGAAGCTTTCTTT
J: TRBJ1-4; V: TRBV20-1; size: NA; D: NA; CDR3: CSASRQGGEKLFF; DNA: TGCAGTGCTAGTCGTCAGGGAGGTGAAAAACTGTTTTTT
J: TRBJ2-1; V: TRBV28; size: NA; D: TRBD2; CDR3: CASSISGIDNEQFF; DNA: TGTGCCAGCAGCATTAGCGGGATCGACAATGAGCAGTTCTTC
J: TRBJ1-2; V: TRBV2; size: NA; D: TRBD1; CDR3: CASTTQQGVYTF; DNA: TGTGCCAGCACAACGCAACAGGGGGTCTACACCTTC
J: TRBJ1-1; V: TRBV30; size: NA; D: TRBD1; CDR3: CAWSAGQPNTEAFF; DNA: TGTGCCTGGAGCGCGGGACAGCCGAACACTGAAGCTTTCTTT
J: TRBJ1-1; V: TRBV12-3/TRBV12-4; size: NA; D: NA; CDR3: CASTKGRDTEAFF; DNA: TGTGCCAGCACCAAGGGGAGGGACACTGAAGCTTTCTTT
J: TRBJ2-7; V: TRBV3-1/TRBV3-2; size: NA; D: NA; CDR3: CASSQGRDTYEQYF; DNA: TGTGCCAGCAGCCAAGGCAGGGATACCTACGAGCAGTACTTC
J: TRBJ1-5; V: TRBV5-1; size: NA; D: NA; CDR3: CASSLGLNQPQHF; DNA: TGCGCCAGCAGCTTAGGACTAAATCAGCCCCAGCATTTT
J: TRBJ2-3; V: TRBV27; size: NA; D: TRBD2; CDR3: CASSLLAGVSSDTQYF; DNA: TGTGCCAGCAGTTTACTAGCGGGAGTTTCTTCAGATACGCAGTATTTT
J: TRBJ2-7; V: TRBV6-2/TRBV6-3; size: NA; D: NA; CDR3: CASSSLAEDPWEQYF; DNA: TGTGCCAGCAGTTCATTAGCGGAAGACCCCTGGGAGCAGTACTTC
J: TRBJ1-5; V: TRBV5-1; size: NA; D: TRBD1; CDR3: CASSLGTGASQPQHF; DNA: TGCGCCAGCAGCTTGGGGACAGGGGCCAGCCAGCCCCAGCATTTT
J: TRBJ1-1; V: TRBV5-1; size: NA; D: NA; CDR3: CASSYRANTLREAFF; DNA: TGCGCCAGCAGCTACAGGGCCAACACCCTTCGTGAAGCTTTCTTT
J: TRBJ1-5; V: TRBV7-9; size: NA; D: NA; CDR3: CASSWASTDQPQHF; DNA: TGTGCCAGCAGTTGGGCATCGACCGATCAGCCCCAGCATTTT
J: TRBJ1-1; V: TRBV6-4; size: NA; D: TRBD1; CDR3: CASRRTGNTEAFF; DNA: TGTGCCAGCAGGAGGACAGGGAACACTGAAGCTTTCTTT
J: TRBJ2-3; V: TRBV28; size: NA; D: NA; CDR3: CASSYTQVSDTQYF; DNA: TGTGCCAGCAGTTACACTCAGGTTTCTGATACGCAGTATTTT
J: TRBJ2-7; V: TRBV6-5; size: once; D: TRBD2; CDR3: CASSYSSGSTYEQYF; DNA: TGTGCCAGCAGTTACTCTAGCGGGAGTACCTACGAGCAGTACTTC
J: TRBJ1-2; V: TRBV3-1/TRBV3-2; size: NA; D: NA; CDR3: CASSRPQENGYTF; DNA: TGTGCCAGCAGCCGACCACAGGAGAACGGCTACACCTTC
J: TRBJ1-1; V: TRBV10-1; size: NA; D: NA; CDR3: CASRLTENTEAFF; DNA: TGCGCCAGCAGGTTGACAGAGAACACTGAAGCTTTCTTT
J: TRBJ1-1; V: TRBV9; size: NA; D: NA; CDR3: CASSVESAMNTEAFF; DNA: TGTGCCAGCAGCGTAGAGTCAGCGATGAACACTGAAGCTTTCTTT
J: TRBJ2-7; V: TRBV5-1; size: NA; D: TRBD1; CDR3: CASSLSWSGQGVYEQYF; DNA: TGCGCCAGCAGCTTGAGTTGGTCTGGGCAGGGGGTCTACGAGCAGTACTTC
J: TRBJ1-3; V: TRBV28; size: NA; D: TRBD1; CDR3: CASSAGGDFGNTIYF; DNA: TGTGCCAGCAGCGCAGGGGGCGACTTTGGAAACACCATATATTTT
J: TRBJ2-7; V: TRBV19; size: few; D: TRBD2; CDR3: CARPHRLAGFYEQYF; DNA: TGTGCCAGGCCCCATCGACTAGCGGGGTTCTACGAGCAGTACTTC
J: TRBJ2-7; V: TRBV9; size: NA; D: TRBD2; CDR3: CASSSSGSPYEQYF; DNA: TGTGCCAGCAGTTCTAGCGGGAGCCCCTACGAGCAGTACTTC
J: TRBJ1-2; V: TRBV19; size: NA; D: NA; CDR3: CASRTPPPSGKRNYGYTF; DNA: TGTGCCAGTAGGACTCCACCGCCTTCGGGGAAGAGGAACTATGGCTACACCTTC
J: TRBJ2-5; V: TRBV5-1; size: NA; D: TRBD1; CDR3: CASSLGQGDETQYF; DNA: TGCGCCAGCAGCTTGGGACAGGGTGACGAGACCCAGTACTTC
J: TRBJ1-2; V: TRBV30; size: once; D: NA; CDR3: CASGRDSNYGYTF; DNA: TGTGCCTCGGGGAGGGACTCGAACTATGGCTACACCTTC
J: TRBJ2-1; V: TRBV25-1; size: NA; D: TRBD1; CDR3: CASSLPRDRGLNEQFF; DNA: TGTGCCAGCAGCCTTCCCCGGGACAGGGGGCTCAATGAGCAGTTCTTC
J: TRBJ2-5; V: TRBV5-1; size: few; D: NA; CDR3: CASSFSLSVQETQYF; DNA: TGCGCCAGCAGCTTTAGCCTGTCCGTACAAGAGACCCAGTACTTC
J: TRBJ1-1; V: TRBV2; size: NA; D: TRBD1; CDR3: CASSERQGYVEAFF; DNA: TGTGCCAGCAGTGAACGACAGGGTTATGTTGAAGCTTTCTTT
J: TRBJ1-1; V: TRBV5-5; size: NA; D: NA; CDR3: CASSYRDMNTEAFF; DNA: TGTGCCAGCAGTTACAGGGATATGAACACTGAAGCTTTCTTT
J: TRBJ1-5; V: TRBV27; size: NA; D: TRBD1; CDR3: CASSLSGDRVNQPQHF; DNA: TGTGCCAGCAGTTTATCAGGGGACAGGGTGAATCAGCCCCAGCATTTT
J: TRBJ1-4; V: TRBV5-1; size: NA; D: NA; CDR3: CASSEGGTTNEKLFF; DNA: TGCGCCAGCAGCGAGGGGGGGACAACTAATGAAAAACTGTTTTTT
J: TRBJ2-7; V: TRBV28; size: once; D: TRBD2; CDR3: CASSLGTSGVNQQYF; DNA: TGTGCCAGCAGTTTGGGGACTAGCGGGGTAAATCAGCAGTACTTC
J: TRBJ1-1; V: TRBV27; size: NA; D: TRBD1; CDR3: CASSLSDRGRTEAFF; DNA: TGTGCCAGCAGTTTATCCGACAGGGGGCGGACTGAAGCTTTCTTT